This is a list of T cell receptor beta chains from one sample in a study of blood T cell repertoires in COVID-19. Clones were read by immunoSEQ multiplex PCR, and TCRdb kept only the in-frame ones, dropping some. The sample carries nearly 250,000 clones, 70% to 85% recorded once. Material: peripheral blood. The source of these receptors is a woman at least 80 years old with acute or convalescent COVID-19. Each CDR3 is given with its conserved first and last residue. Fields, in order: J gene, V gene, D gene, clone size, CDR3 protein, CDR3 DNA. D genes are given only for firm matches. The size field is filled for only some rows; it gives once, few, many or a size class.

TRBJ2-5	TRBV7-3	TRBD1	few	CASSSGQGETQYF	TGTGCCAGCAGCTCGGGACAGGGCGAGACCCAGTACTTC
TRBJ2-7	TRBV5-1	TRBD2	NA	CASSPGSGGLQYEQYF	TGCGCCAGCAGCCCTGGCAGCGGGGGTCTCCAGTACGAGCAGTACTTC
TRBJ2-1	TRBV9	NA	NA	CASSPRDNYNEQFF	TGTGCCAGCAGCCCCCGGGACAACTACAATGAGCAGTTCTTC
TRBJ2-2	TRBV3-1/TRBV3-2	NA	NA	CASSRTGNTGELFF	TGTGCCAGCAGCCGCACAGGGAACACCGGGGAGCTGTTTTTT
TRBJ2-6	TRBV5-1	TRBD2	NA	CASSRTAGLAEVRANVLTF	TGCGCCAGCAGTAGGACAGCGGGACTAGCGGAGGTCAGAGCCAACGTCCTGACTTTC
TRBJ1-5	TRBV4-1	NA	NA	CASSQEDQGRRGNQPQHF	TGCGCCAGCAGCCAAGAGGACCAGGGGCGACGGGGCAATCAGCCCCAGCATTTT
TRBJ2-4	TRBV10-3	TRBD2	NA	CAISESTLPSGEAKNIQYF	TGTGCCATCAGTGAGTCGACCCTTCCTAGCGGGGAAGCCAAAAACATTCAGTACTTC
TRBJ1-5	TRBV11-2	NA	NA	CASTGGGDQPQHF	TGTGCCAGCACCGGAGGAGGAGATCAGCCCCAGCATTTT
TRBJ1-5	TRBV7-9	NA	NA	CASSSGGEPQHF	TGTGCCAGCAGCTCCGGGGGAGAGCCCCAGCATTTT
TRBJ1-1	TRBV28	TRBD1	NA	CASSQTGGWTEAFF	TGTGCCAGCAGCCAGACAGGGGGCTGGACTGAAGCTTTCTTT